Below, 18 T cell receptor beta chains from the same sample are listed, as sequenced in a study of OX40 agonist ivuxolimab in advanced cancers. Receptors were amplified or captured by the immunoSEQ multiplex PCR assay. TCRdb took this table from immuneACCESS and kept in-frame rearrangements with V and J called. Such tables lack part of the clones; where checked against another copy, unresolved V genes explain under half of the gap, and the rest is unexplained. In all, the sample holds 45,000 to 55,000 clones, and around 81% of those were seen once. 5% to 7.5% of the sample goes to the ten largest clones. This specimen was CD4+ or CD8+ T cells sorted from blood, taken in a trial of the OX40 agonist ivuxolimab. The receptors were sampled from an adult with an advanced solid tumor such as melanoma, head and neck, liver or kidney cancer.

V is TRBV27 and J is TRBJ1-5; D not certain. This CDR3 is 13 amino acids long. V was trimmed by 3 bases and J by 3 bases, leaving 6 bases between them. In germline, CDR1 is MNHEY, CDR2 SMNVEV (reference sequence). The CDR3 reads CASSFSYNQPQHF. In DNA form, the CDR3 reads TGTGCCAGCAGTTTCAGTTACAATCAGCCCCAGCATTTT.

This chain joins TRBV7-1 and TRBJ2-7; D unresolved. TRBV7-1 qualifies as an ORF whose function is uncertain. The V end was cut by 3 bases, the J end by 4 bases, with 4 bases between. This CDR3 spans 11 amino acids. CDR3 protein: CASSSVYEQYF. CDR3 in DNA: TGTGCCAGCAGCTCCGTATACGAGCAGTACTTC.

The CDR3 DNA reads as TGTGCCAGCAGTGAATTCGGGACTAGCGGGGGGGCTGGGGCCAACGTCCTGACTTTC. Amino acids: CASSEFGTSGGAGANVLTF. The rearrangement uses TRBV6-4 and TRBJ2-6; 16 nucleotides agree with TRBD2. J was trimmed by 2 bases and V by 3 bases; bases with no gene match: 4. CDR1 is MRHNA and CDR2 is SNTAGT in the germline V gene. This CDR3 has 19 amino acids.

The J gene is TRBJ2-3, the V gene TRBV11-3, with D hard to call. Between the trimmed V and J ends, which lost 5 bases and 5 bases, there was a span of 5 bases. There are 11 residues in the CDR3. Germline CDR1 SGHNT, CDR2 YENEEA. The DNA of the CDR3 is TGTGCCAGCAGCAGTGGAGATACGCAGTATTTT. Its protein product is CASSSGDTQYF.

The rearrangement uses TRBV27 and TRBJ2-3, with D perhaps being TRBD1 or TRBD2 (5 bases each). CDR3 length: 15 amino acids. From germline, CDR1 is MNHEY and CDR2 SMNVEV (reference sequence). V shed 0 bases and J shed 3 bases, with 10 bases lying between them. Written as DNA, the CDR3 is TGTGCCAGCAGTTTATCAGCTGGGGGAACAGATACGCAGTATTTT. The encoded protein is CASSLSAGGTDTQYF.

The chain recombines TRBV7-8 with TRBJ1-1, with no clear D. Between the trimmed V and J ends, which lost 4 bases and 1 base, there was a span of 7 bases. Germline lookup yields CDR1 SGHVS and CDR2 FQNEAQ. There are 13 residues in the CDR3. CDR3 amino acids: CASSYLGNTEAFF. CDR3 coding DNA: TGTGCCAGCAGCTACCTAGGGAACACTGAAGCTTTCTTT. The variable domain in full, with the rest retrieved from reference TRBV7-8 and TRBJ1-1, is GAGVSQSPRYKVAKRGQDVALRCDPISGHVSLFWYQQALGQGPEFLTYFQNEAQLDKSGLPSDRFFAERPEGSVSTLKIQRTQQEDSAVYLCASSYLGNTEAFFGQGTRLTVV.

The rearrangement links TRBV10-2 to TRBJ1-1; D is unresolved. The CDR3 runs 13 residues. V shed 2 bases and J shed 3 bases, with 7 bases lying between them. Germline V gives CDR1 WSHSY, CDR2 SAAADI. CDR3 protein: CASSEVEYTEAFF. In DNA, the CDR3 is TGCGCCAGCAGTGAGGTGGAGTACACTGAAGCTTTCTTT.

The genes are TRBV7-2 and TRBJ2-5; D unresolved. The tail of the sequence fits TRBJ2-7 better, so the J call may be wrong. Germline V gene lookup returns CDR1 SGHTA and CDR2 FQGNSA. The CDR3 is 13 residues long. CDR3 residues: CASSLTGLSEQYF. CDR3 DNA sequence: TGTGCCAGCAGCTTGACGGGCCTGAGCGAGCAGTACTTC.

The chain couples TRBV9 to TRBJ2-1, with D possibly TRBD2 on 6 matching bases. Per the germline V gene, CDR1 is SGDLS and CDR2 is YYNGEE. This CDR3 spans 15 amino acids. The V end was cut by 2 bases, the J end by 7 bases, with 16 bases between. This CDR3 is CASSVGAGNWNEQFF. DNA for the CDR3: TGTGCCAGCAGCGTTGGTGCGGGGAATTGGAATGAGCAGTTCTTC.

This clone was seen a few times. This chain connects TRBV28 to TRBJ1-2, with 10 positions matching TRBD1. V was pared by 7 bases and J by 1 base, with 6 bases of the junction left unmatched. This CDR3 is built from 15 residues. Germline values: CDR1 MDHEN, CDR2 SYDVKM. The CDR3 spells CASIPGQGINYGYTF. DNA for the CDR3: TGTGCCAGCATCCCGGGACAGGGGATTAACTATGGCTACACCTTC.

The chain combines TRBV5-4 with TRBJ2-7; the D is unclear. CDR3 length equals 13 residues. Trimming took 2 bases from V and 0 from J, leaving 6 bases between them. Germline-derived CDR1 and CDR2 are SGHNT and YYREEE (reference sequence). The CDR3 nucleotides read TGTGCCAGCAGCTTAGGCAGCTCCTACGAGCAGTACTTC. The encoded protein is CASSLGSSYEQYF.

V gene TRBV9 combines with J gene TRBJ2-1; TRBD2 matches at 7 bases. Germline V CDR1 and CDR2: SGDLS, YYNGEE. This CDR3 comprises 12 residues. The V segment lost 2 bases and the J segment 10 bases; nucleotides outside the gene matches: 3. The CDR3 reads CASSVSGNEQFF. The DNA for the CDR3 is TGTGCCAGCAGCGTGAGCGGGAACGAGCAGTTCTTC.

The gene calls are TRBV28 and TRBJ2-5; perhaps D is TRBD1 or TRBD2 (5 bases each). In germline, CDR1 is MDHEN, CDR2 SYDVKM. Trimming pared 4 bases from V and 2 bases from J, leaving 14 bases between. The CDR3 has 15 amino acids. In DNA form, the CDR3 reads TGTGCCAGCAGTTGGGGGAATTATGGGCAAGAGACCCAGTACTTC. This translates into CASSWGNYGQETQYF.

The genes are TRBV4-1 and TRBJ1-2; no clear D. Germline CDR1 is MGHRA and CDR2 is YSYEKL. The V end was cut by 0 bases, the J end by 0 bases, with 14 bases between. The CDR3 totals 17 residues. The CDR3 sequence: CASSQEGSRSPNYGYTF. The CDR3 nucleotides are TGCGCCAGCAGCCAAGAAGGGTCCAGGAGTCCTAACTATGGCTACACCTTC.

V and J are TRBV6-6 and TRBJ1-5; 9 nucleotides line up with TRBD1. The CDR3 runs 15 residues. Losses at the gene ends were 1 base for V and 4 bases for J; bases not matched to a gene: 2. Germline assignment: CDR1 MNHNY and CDR2 SVGAGI (reference sequence). In nucleotides, the CDR3 is TGTGCCAGCAGTTACTGGGGGACAGGGAATCAGCCCCAGCATTTT. Translating gives CASSYWGTGNQPQHF.

The chain links TRBV5-1 to TRBJ2-7; D possibly corresponds to TRBD1 (6 bases). This CDR3 comprises 15 residues. Per germline, CDR1 SGHRS and CDR2 YFSETQ. The ends were cut back, 4 bases at V and 3 bases at J, with 17 bases in the middle. CDR3 nucleotide sequence: TGCGCCAGCAGCCGGCCGGGAAGGGGGATCTACGAGCAGTACGTC. Protein sequence: CASSRPGRGIYEQYV.

The chain couples TRBV9 to TRBJ1-4, with 9 bases identical to TRBD1. V gave up 4 bases and J gave up 8 bases; unmatched junction bases: 6. The germline V gene encodes CDR1 SGDLS and CDR2 YYNGEE. There are 14 residues in the CDR3. The CDR3 nucleotides read TGTGCCAGCAGCCCTGGGACAGGGAACGAAAAACTGTTTTTT. It codes for CASSPGTGNEKLFF. The full variable domain, its missing parts supplied by reference TRBV9 and TRBJ1-4, is DSGVTQTPKHLITATGQRVTLRCSPRSGDLSVYWYQQSLDQGLQFLIQYYNGEERAKGNILERFSAQQFPDLHSELNLSSLELGDSALYFCASSPGTGNEKLFFGSGTQLSVL.

This chain uses TRBV9 with TRBJ2-3, with 11 bases matching TRBD2. The V and J ends lost 0 bases and 5 bases, in that order; junction bases with no gene match: 8. The germline V gene has CDR1 SGDLS and CDR2 YYNGEE. CDR3 length: 17 amino acids. Written as DNA, the CDR3 is TGTGCCAGCAGCGTAGAGGGTAGCGGGGGGGCTAGAGATACGCAGTATTTT. Its translation: CASSVEGSGGARDTQYF.